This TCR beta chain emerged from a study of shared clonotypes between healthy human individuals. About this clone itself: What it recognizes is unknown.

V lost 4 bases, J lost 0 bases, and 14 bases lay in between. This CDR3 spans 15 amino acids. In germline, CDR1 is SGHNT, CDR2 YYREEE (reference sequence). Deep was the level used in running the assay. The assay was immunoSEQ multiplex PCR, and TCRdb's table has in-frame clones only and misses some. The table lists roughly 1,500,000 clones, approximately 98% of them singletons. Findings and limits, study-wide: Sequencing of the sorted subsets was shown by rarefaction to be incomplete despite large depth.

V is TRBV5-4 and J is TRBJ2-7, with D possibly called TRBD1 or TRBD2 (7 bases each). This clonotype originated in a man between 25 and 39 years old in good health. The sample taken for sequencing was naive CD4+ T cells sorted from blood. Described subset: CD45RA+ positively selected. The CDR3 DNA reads TGTGCCAGCAGCCAGGGGGGGGATAGCTCCTACGAGCAGTACTTC. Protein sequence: CASSQGGDSSYEQYF.